This T cell receptor beta chain stems from a study of blood T cell repertoires in COVID-19. Study-wide background: The samples span acute and convalescent COVID-19 from the United States, Italy and Spain. PBMCs, B-cell-depleted T cells, or T cells provided the cDNA or gDNA that made up the material.

Under the authors' procedure: Amplifying reference gene primers gave estimates of nucleated cell counts. Assay: immunoSEQ multiplex PCR; the TCRdb copy retains only in-frame clones and omits some. The D gene and trimming were derived from the DNA, and the V and J assignments and clone size from that table. The sample includes tens of thousands of clones, about 70% seen only once; the top ten take around 25%. Germline loops: CDR1 LGHDT, CDR2 YNNKEL (reference sequence). The V segment lost 1 base and the J segment 4 bases; nucleotides outside the gene matches: 2. The CDR3 runs to 16 residues. The chain uses TRBV3-1 (or the pseudogene TRBV3-2) and TRBJ2-1; 12 bases fit TRBD2. The sequence was collected from a woman aged 55-75 years in a cohort sampled during active or convalescent COVID-19. Sequenced material: peripheral blood. The CDR3 DNA follows: TGTGCCAGCAGCCAAGGGGGACTAGCGGGTTACAATGAGCAGTTCTTC. Its protein is CASSQGGLAGYNEQFF.